The rows below give T cell receptor beta chains drawn from one sample of a study of cytomegalovirus exposure and HLA in healthy donors. Here immunoSEQ multiplex PCR was the method, and the copy in TCRdb shows in-frame clones only, minus some. The table records about 59,000 clones, 75% to 90% of them present only once. Specimen: PBMCs. The receptors derive from a woman aged 35 to 49 in good health and CMV-seronegative. The CDR3 runs from the conserved cysteine through the conserved F or W. D genes are given only for firm matches. Expanded clones are given a class, and other clones once, few, many or no size at all.

size: .
J: TRBJ1-5
D: TRBD1
V: TRBV6-6
DNA: TGTGCCAGCAGTTACTCTCGGGGCAGGGGGCAGCAGCCCCAGCATTTT
CDR3: CASSYSRGRGQQPQHF

size: .
J: TRBJ1-1
D: TRBD1
V: TRBV7-6
DNA: TGTGCCAGCACGGGACAGGTGAACACTGAAGCTTTCTTT
CDR3: CASTGQVNTEAFF

size: few
J: TRBJ2-3
D: .
V: TRBV2
DNA: TGTGCCAGCATCTCAACCCAGGGCCCAGATACGCAGTATTTT
CDR3: CASISTQGPDTQYF

size: .
J: TRBJ1-5
D: .
V: TRBV27
DNA: TGTGCCAGCAGTCCCCTTGGAGGGGAGTTCGATCAGCCCCAGCATTTT
CDR3: CASSPLGGEFDQPQHF

size: .
J: TRBJ2-7
D: TRBD2
V: TRBV4-1
DNA: TGCGCCAGCAGCCAAGCTTGGCTAGCGGAAGAAGACTACGAGCAGTACTTC
CDR3: CASSQAWLAEEDYEQYF

size: .
J: TRBJ2-5
D: TRBD1
V: TRBV11-2
DNA: TGTGCCAGCAGCGTCGGACAGGGACAAGAGACCCAGTACTTC
CDR3: CASSVGQGQETQYF

size: few
J: TRBJ1-2
D: .
V: TRBV19
DNA: TGTGCCAGTACCTTGGGCCAGGGAACATACTATGGCTACACCTTC
CDR3: CASTLGQGTYYGYTF

size: .
J: TRBJ2-7
D: TRBD2
V: TRBV5-1
DNA: TGCGCCAGCAGCTCGGAGGGAGCGGGAGAAGGGGTCTACGAGCAGTACTTC
CDR3: CASSSEGAGEGVYEQYF

size: .
J: TRBJ2-6
D: TRBD1
V: TRBV7-9
DNA: TGTGCCAGCAGTAAAGGGGGCGCTGGGGCCAACGTCCTGACTTTC
CDR3: CASSKGGAGANVLTF

size: .
J: TRBJ2-3
D: TRBD2
V: TRBV28
DNA: TGTGCCAGCAGTTCGGGGCTAGCGGGAGCAACAGATACGCAGTATTTT
CDR3: CASSSGLAGATDTQYF

size: once
J: TRBJ2-5
D: .
V: TRBV28
DNA: TGTGCCAGCAGTTTCGGCCAGGGTGGAAAAGAGACCCAGTACTTC
CDR3: CASSFGQGGKETQYF

size: .
J: TRBJ1-1
D: .
V: TRBV29-1
DNA: TGCAGCCTGTCCGGGAACGAAGGCATTTATACTGAAGCTTTCTTT
CDR3: CSLSGNEGIYTEAFF

size: .
J: TRBJ2-2
D: .
V: TRBV2
DNA: TGTGCCAGCAGTCCCAGGGAGGCTTTCGACACCGGGGAGCTGTTTTTT
CDR3: CASSPREAFDTGELFF

size: .
J: TRBJ2-1
D: .
V: TRBV9
DNA: TGTGCCAGCACCCGAGGGCCCTTCCCCTACAATGAGCAGTTCTTC
CDR3: CASTRGPFPYNEQFF

size: .
J: TRBJ1-2
D: TRBD1
V: TRBV5-6
DNA: TGTGCCAGCAACCAGGGGACAGGCGATGGCTACACCTTC
CDR3: CASNQGTGDGYTF

size: .
J: TRBJ1-1
D: .
V: TRBV2
DNA: TGTGCCAGCACGGTAGTTACCACTGAAGCTTTCTTT
CDR3: CASTVVTTEAFF

size: once
J: TRBJ1-4
D: .
V: TRBV7-8
DNA: TGTGCCAGCAGCTCCGCGCGGGCCCCCGGACCGGTTGAAAAACTGTTTTTT
CDR3: CASSSARAPGPVEKLFF

size: .
J: TRBJ1-2
D: TRBD1
V: TRBV9
DNA: TGTGCCAGCGGCGCGGGACAGAACTATGGCTACACCTTC
CDR3: CASGAGQNYGYTF

size: few
J: TRBJ2-3
D: .
V: TRBV7-9
DNA: TGTGCCAGCAGCCCGAGGGACTTTGATACGCAGTATTTT
CDR3: CASSPRDFDTQYF

size: .
J: TRBJ1-2
D: .
V: TRBV10-3
DNA: TGTGCCATCAGTGGCCGACATTCAGCCTATGGCTACACCTTC
CDR3: CAISGRHSAYGYTF

size: .
J: TRBJ2-7
D: TRBD2
V: TRBV9
DNA: TGTGCCAGCAGCGTAGGAGCCTCCGGGACTAGCGGTACCTACGAGCAGTACTTC
CDR3: CASSVGASGTSGTYEQYF

size: few
J: TRBJ2-7
D: TRBD1
V: TRBV19
DNA: TGTGCCAGTAGTATGTCGGGACAGGGTGCCTACGAGCAGTACTTC
CDR3: CASSMSGQGAYEQYF

size: .
J: TRBJ1-1
D: .
V: TRBV18
DNA: TGTGCCAGCTCACCACCCGAAGCCCTGCGGGACACTGAAGCTTTCTTT
CDR3: CASSPPEALRDTEAFF

size: .
J: TRBJ1-2
D: TRBD1
V: TRBV4-2
DNA: TGTGCCAGCAGCCAAGCAACAGGGGTGGGCGGCTACACCTTC
CDR3: CASSQATGVGGYTF

size: once
J: TRBJ2-1
D: .
V: TRBV6-1
DNA: TGTGCCACAAAAGCGGGCAATGAGCAGTTCTTC
CDR3: CATKAGNEQFF

size: .
J: TRBJ2-2
D: TRBD2
V: TRBV7-7
DNA: TGTGCCAGCAGCCCAGCCACCCGACTAGCGGGAGGGCTAAACACCGGGGAGCTGTTTTTT
CDR3: CASSPATRLAGGLNTGELFF